A selection of T cell receptor beta chains follows, all from one sample in a study of blood T cell repertoires in COVID-19. Some clones are missing from TCRdb's copy, which holds only in-frame ones; the method was immunoSEQ multiplex PCR. The sample contains fewer than 150,000 clones, 70% to 85% of which appear only once. Sequencing was carried out using peripheral blood. Every receptor here comes from a man between 60 and 75 years old who had recovered from COVID-19. Both conserved end residues are part of each CDR3. Fields, in order: J gene, V gene, clone size, D gene, CDR3 DNA, CDR3 protein. D genes are given only for firm matches. Rows may omit the clone size; those that give it use once, few, many or a size class.

TRBJ1-2	TRBV2	NA	NA	TGTGCCAGCAGTGAATACGGGGAAGGCTACACCTTC	CASSEYGEGYTF
TRBJ2-3	TRBV6-5	few	TRBD1	TGTGCCAGCAGTAGGGACAGGGTCACAGATACGCAGTATTTT	CASSRDRVTDTQYF
TRBJ2-7	TRBV7-2	NA	TRBD1	TGTGCCAGCAGCTCACTTCGGGACAGGAGCTCCTACGAGCAGTACTTC	CASSSLRDRSSYEQYF
TRBJ1-3	TRBV11-2	NA	NA	TGTGCCAGCAGCCCTAGCTACTCTGGAAACACCATATATTTT	CASSPSYSGNTIYF
TRBJ1-1	TRBV7-2	NA	NA	TGTGCCAGCAGCTTAGTGGGGCCGCCCGGCACTGAAGCTTTCTTT	CASSLVGPPGTEAFF
TRBJ2-3	TRBV27	NA	TRBD2	TGTGCCAGCAGTCCCCCCCCCGGACTAGTGGCAGCAGATACGCAGTATTTT	CASSPPPGLVAADTQYF
TRBJ1-1	TRBV6-5	NA	TRBD1	TGTGCCACCGAACAGGGGGAAAACACTGAAGCTTTCTTT	CATEQGENTEAFF
TRBJ1-4	TRBV7-9	NA	NA	TGTGCCAGCAGTTGGGGGGATCAAAGCGAAAAACTGTTTTTT	CASSWGDQSEKLFF
TRBJ1-5	TRBV28	NA	NA	TGTGCCAGCAGTTTCCCCCAGAGGTGGCCCCAGCATTTT	CASSFPQRWPQHF
TRBJ2-1	TRBV11-1	NA	NA	TGTGCCAGCAGCTCAGTACGGGGGAACTCCTACAATGAGCAGTTCTTC	CASSSVRGNSYNEQFF
TRBJ2-1	TRBV6-5	NA	TRBD1	TGTGCCAGCAGTACCCGGACAGGGATGAGGAATGAGCAGTTCTTC	CASSTRTGMRNEQFF
TRBJ1-2	TRBV2	NA	TRBD1	TGTGCCAGCAGTGGCGACAGGGGCGCCGATTTTTTTTATGGCTACACCTTC	CASSGDRGADFFYGYTF
TRBJ2-1	TRBV27	NA	NA	TGTGCCAGCCGATCCAGGGGGGCTCAGGAGCAGTTCTTC	CASRSRGAQEQFF
TRBJ2-3	TRBV28	NA	NA	TGTGCCAGCAGTTCACTGGGCCCTCAGGGCACAGATACGCAGTATTTT	CASSSLGPQGTDTQYF
TRBJ2-7	TRBV27	NA	NA	TGTGCCAGCAGTTTCGGGGGGCCCCCAGGGGAGTACGAGCAGTACTTC	CASSFGGPPGEYEQYF
TRBJ1-2	TRBV30	NA	TRBD1	TGTGCCGGACCGGGACAGGGCGGTTATGGCTACACCTTC	CAGPGQGGYGYTF
TRBJ1-1	TRBV30	NA	NA	TGTGCCTGGACCCCCGAGGTAGGGGTGACTGAAGCTTTCTTT	CAWTPEVGVTEAFF
TRBJ1-3	TRBV25-1	NA	NA	TGTGCCAGCAGTAGCGTCGGAAACACCATATATTTT	CASSSVGNTIYF
TRBJ2-3	TRBV5-6	NA	NA	TGTGCCAGCAGCTCGCCCCCCATGGGGGGAACAGATACGCAGTATTTT	CASSSPPMGGTDTQYF
TRBJ2-3	TRBV24-1	once	TRBD2	TGTGCCACCAGTGATTCTAGCGGGAGGAGCACAGATACGCAGTATTTT	CATSDSSGRSTDTQYF
TRBJ2-5	TRBV5-1	many	TRBD1	TGCGCCAGCAGCATGGGACAGGGCGAAGAGACCCAGTACTTC	CASSMGQGEETQYF
TRBJ2-3	TRBV13	few	TRBD2	TGTGCCAGCAGCGCTCCGTGGGTAGCGGGAACCACAGATACGCAGTATTTT	CASSAPWVAGTTDTQYF
TRBJ2-5	TRBV7-6	NA	TRBD2	TGTGCCAGCAGCTTAGGACTAGCGGGGGCCTCACGGGAGACCCAGTACTTC	CASSLGLAGASRETQYF
TRBJ2-2	TRBV5-1	few	NA	TGCGCCAGCAGCTTGGGGGCTACGAACACCGGGGAGCTGTTTTTT	CASSLGATNTGELFF
TRBJ2-1	TRBV6-5	NA	NA	TGTGCCAGCAGTCCCCAAGCGGGCGGTGAGCAGTTCTTC	CASSPQAGGEQFF
TRBJ2-5	TRBV9	NA	NA	TGTGCCAGCAGCAAGAGAACAGGGAACCAAGAGACCCAGTACTTC	CASSKRTGNQETQYF
TRBJ1-3	TRBV6-5	NA	TRBD1	TGTGCCAGCAACCAGGGACAGGCGAACACCATATATTTT	CASNQGQANTIYF
TRBJ2-2	TRBV7-9	once	TRBD1	TGTGCCAGCAGAACGAATCCAGGGGGTCCTAACACCGGGGAGCTGTTTTTT	CASRTNPGGPNTGELFF
TRBJ2-1	TRBV3-1/TRBV3-2	NA	NA	TGTGCCAGCAGCCAAGAAGGAGGGAGGGGGATCGATGAGCAGTTCTTC	CASSQEGGRGIDEQFF
TRBJ1-2	TRBV6-5	NA	NA	TGTGCCAGCAGTTACTCGATAACGGGGGGCGCGGAGGGCTACACCTTC	CASSYSITGGAEGYTF
TRBJ1-1	TRBV29-1	NA	NA	TGCAGCGTTGAAAAGTGGGGGCGAATCACTGAAGCTTTCTTT	CSVEKWGRITEAFF
TRBJ2-3	TRBV19	NA	NA	TGTGCCAGTAGTATAGGGACAGTAGATACGCAGTATTTT	CASSIGTVDTQYF
TRBJ2-3	TRBV2	NA	NA	TGTGCCGGGCGACTAGGGGCAGATACGCAGTATTTT	CAGRLGADTQYF
TRBJ2-7	TRBV6-1	NA	TRBD2	TGTGCCAGCAGTGAAGCGGACAGCGGGGGACTCTACGAGCAGTACTTC	CASSEADSGGLYEQYF
TRBJ2-1	TRBV9	NA	TRBD2	TGTGCCAGCAGCGTAGCTGGGACTAGCGGGGGCCCTAGCTCCTACAATGAGCAGTTCTTC	CASSVAGTSGGPSSYNEQFF
TRBJ2-2	TRBV7-3	NA	NA	TGTGCCAGCAGCCTGGACGGGCGGGGCACCGGGGAGCTGTTTTTT	CASSLDGRGTGELFF
TRBJ1-4	TRBV4-1	few	TRBD1	TGCGCCAGCAGCCAAGACCCTGGTGCAGGGGGAGAAAAACTGTTTTTT	CASSQDPGAGGEKLFF
TRBJ1-4	TRBV4-2	NA	TRBD1	TGTGCCAGCACCTCAGGGGGATCCCTTTCGGAAAAACTGTTTTTT	CASTSGGSLSEKLFF
TRBJ2-7	TRBV7-7	once	NA	TGTGCTAGCAGCCGGGACTCAGAGGGGGAGCAGTACTTC	CASSRDSEGEQYF
TRBJ2-5	TRBV27	NA	TRBD1	TGTGCCAGCAGTTTAGGGGACAGGGCAGGAGAGACCCAGTACTTC	CASSLGDRAGETQYF
TRBJ1-6	TRBV7-2	NA	NA	TGTGCCAGCAGCCTAACGTCGGACACCAGTACCTCACCCCTCCACTTT	CASSLTSDTSTSPLHF
TRBJ2-5	TRBV7-2	NA	NA	TGTGCCAGCAGCTCCCGGACACTTCTACAAGAGACCCAGTACTTC	CASSSRTLLQETQYF
TRBJ1-1	TRBV5-5	NA	TRBD1	TGTGCCAGCAGCTTGTATGACAGGGGAAGAACTGAAGCTTTCTTT	CASSLYDRGRTEAFF
TRBJ1-3	TRBV6-5	NA	NA	TGTGCCAGCAGTTACCCCCGACAGGTCTCTGGAAACACCATATATTTT	CASSYPRQVSGNTIYF
TRBJ1-1	TRBV12-3/TRBV12-4	NA	NA	TGTGCCAGCAGTCCGACAGGGAACACTGAAGCTTTCTTT	CASSPTGNTEAFF
TRBJ1-1	TRBV6-5	NA	NA	TGTGCCAGCAGGACAGGGAACACTGAAGCTTTCTTT	CASRTGNTEAFF
TRBJ1-2	TRBV7-2	NA	TRBD1	TGTGCCAGCAGCCCGGGACAGGGGGCGCTCCGGTTC	CASSPGQGALRF
TRBJ1-2	TRBV4-1	NA	NA	TGCGCCAGCAGCCAGGCCCAGGGTGGGAATGGAGGCTACACCTTC	CASSQAQGGNGGYTF
TRBJ1-1	TRBV7-2	many	NA	TGTGCCAGCAGCTTAGTGGCAGGAGGTCACACTGAAGCTTTCTTT	CASSLVAGGHTEAFF
TRBJ2-5	TRBV9	NA	NA	TGTGCCAGCAGCGTAGTAGGGGCGGAGGGGGAGACCCAGTACTTC	CASSVVGAEGETQYF
TRBJ2-1	TRBV3-1/TRBV3-2	NA	NA	TGTGCCAGCAGCCACACAGGGGGGGCTGAGCAGTTCTTC	CASSHTGGAEQFF
TRBJ1-2	TRBV5-1	once	NA	TGCGCCAGCAGCACTCTAGGGGTTGACGGCTACACCTTC	CASSTLGVDGYTF